The clone carrying this T cell receptor (beta chain) occurred many times. The authors ran a second PCR of roughly 6 to 12 cycles using a sample-barcoded 5' primer and a J-beta primer mix. Every sample gave at least 3 million paired-end reads containing CDR3. TCRdb used MiXCR to reprocess the 5' RACE reads, holding one entry per CDR3 protein. The sample consists of roughly 550,000 distinct CDR3 sequences, about 25% of them appearing once. This entry is derived from a study of blood T cells in healthy people across ages. Deletions cut 2 bases from V and 2 bases from J, with 9 bases between. Germline V CDR1 and CDR2: SGHTA, FQGNSA. This CDR3 comprises 14 residues. This sample also belongs to another study, concerning T cells of mothers and their children. That work adds: Donors were a few healthy Caucasian mothers and their six children.

Sequencing used blood. This receptor was taken from a boy under 18 in good health. The rearrangement joins TRBV7-2 to TRBJ2-5, with a tentative D call TRBD1 (5 bases). CDR3 amino acids: CASSLSTGQETQYF. CDR3 bases: TGTGCCAGCAGCTTAAGTACAGGTCAAGAGACCCAGTACTTC.